These T cell receptor beta chains were read from a single sample in a study of CD8 T cells in ankylosing spondylitis. TCRdb ran MiXCR on the 5' RACE reads and lists one entry per CDR3 protein. The sample includes about 140,000 distinct CDR3 sequences, 30% to 40% of them seen just once. The sample was synovial fluid, either unsorted or a sorted T cell fraction (not recorded which). These TCRs come from a male donor with ankylosing spondylitis. Both conserved end residues are part of each CDR3. D genes are given only for firm matches. Where a row states a size, it is once, few, many or the class of an expanded clone; other rows omit it.

J	D	size	V	CDR3	DNA
TRBJ2-7	NA	NA	TRBV12-3/TRBV12-4	CASRGRGRHEQYF	TGTGCCAGCAGGGGACGGGGAAGGCACGAGCAGTACTTC
TRBJ2-4	TRBD1	many	TRBV6-1	CASSPRDSKNIQYF	TGTGCCAGCAGTCCCCGGGACAGCAAAAACATTCAGTACTTC
TRBJ1-1	TRBD1	NA	TRBV4-2	CASSPVGQGNTEAFF	TGTGCCAGCAGCCCGGTAGGACAGGGGAACACTGAAGCTTTCTTT
TRBJ2-3	TRBD2	few	TRBV7-3	CASSATSARTDTQYF	TGTGCCAGCAGCGCCACTAGCGCACGCACAGATACGCAGTATTTT
TRBJ2-1	NA	many	TRBV3-1	CASSQGYNEQFF	TGTGCCAGCAGCCAAGGGTACAATGAGCAGTTCTTC
TRBJ2-5	NA	NA	TRBV6-5	CASSYGTVRETQYF	TGTGCCAGCAGTTACGGGACCGTCCGGGAGACCCAGTACTTC
TRBJ2-7	NA	many	TRBV20-1	CSANDRRGYYEQYF	TGCAGTGCTAACGACAGGCGGGGTTACTACGAGCAGTACTTC
TRBJ2-1	NA	medium-sized	TRBV18	CASSPGLYNEQFF	TGTGCCAGCTCACCGGGACTCTACAATGAGCAGTTCTTC
TRBJ2-1	TRBD2	few	TRBV12-3/TRBV12-4	CASSLARGTSGQEAYNEQFF	TGTGCCAGCAGTTTAGCGCGGGGGACTAGCGGGCAGGAAGCCTACAATGAGCAGTTCTTC
TRBJ2-7	NA	few	TRBV6-6	CASRQTGSYEQYF	TGTGCCAGCAGACAGACAGGATCCTACGAGCAGTACTTC
TRBJ1-1	TRBD1	few	TRBV29-1	CSVRQGRSEAFF	TGCAGCGTTAGACAGGGTCGATCAGAAGCTTTCTTT
TRBJ2-5	TRBD1	NA	TRBV20-1	CSANKGTGQETQYF	TGCAGTGCAAATAAAGGGACAGGTCAAGAGACCCAGTACTTC
TRBJ1-1	TRBD1	many	TRBV12-5	CASGLTRQGMNTEAFF	TGTGCTAGTGGTTTGACTCGACAGGGTATGAACACTGAAGCTTTCTTT
TRBJ2-3	TRBD2	NA	TRBV5-4	CASSLGLAGQDTQYF	TGTGCCAGCAGCTTGGGTCTAGCGGGACAAGATACGCAGTATTTT
TRBJ2-6	NA	many	TRBV7-9	CASSLGVSGANVLTF	TGTGCCAGCAGCTTAGGGGTTTCTGGGGCCAACGTCCTGACTTTC
TRBJ2-2	NA	NA	TRBV11-2	CASSLEGKDRGLAGDTGELFF	TGTGCCAGCAGCTTAGAGGGCAAGGACAGGGGTCTAGCGGGAGATACCGGGGAGCTGTTTTTT